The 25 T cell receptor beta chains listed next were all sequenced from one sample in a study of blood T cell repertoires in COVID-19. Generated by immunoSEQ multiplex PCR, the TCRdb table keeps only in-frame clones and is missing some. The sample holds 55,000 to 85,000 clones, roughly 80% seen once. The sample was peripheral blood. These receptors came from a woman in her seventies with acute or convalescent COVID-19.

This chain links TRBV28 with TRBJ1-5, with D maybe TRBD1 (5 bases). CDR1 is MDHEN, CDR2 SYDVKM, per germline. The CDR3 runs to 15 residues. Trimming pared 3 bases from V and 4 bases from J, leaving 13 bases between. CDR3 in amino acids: CASSFEGAGNQPQHF. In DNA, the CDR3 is TGTGCCAGCAGTTTCGAAGGGGCGGGAAATCAGCCCCAGCATTTT.

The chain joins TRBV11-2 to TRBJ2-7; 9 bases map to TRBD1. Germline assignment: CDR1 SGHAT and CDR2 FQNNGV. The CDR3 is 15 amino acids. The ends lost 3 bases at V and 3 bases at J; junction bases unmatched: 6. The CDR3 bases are TGTGCCAGCAGCTTCACCGGGACAGGGAGCTACGAGCAGTACTTC. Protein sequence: CASSFTGTGSYEQYF.

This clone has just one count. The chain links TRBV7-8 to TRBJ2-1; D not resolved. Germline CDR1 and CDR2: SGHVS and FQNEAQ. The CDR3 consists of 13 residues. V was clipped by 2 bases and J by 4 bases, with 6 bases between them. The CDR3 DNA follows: TGTGCCAGCAGCTTACTAGAGTACAATGAGCAGTTCTTC. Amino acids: CASSLLEYNEQFF.

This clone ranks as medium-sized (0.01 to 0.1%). The CDR3 protein is CASSDHREETQYF. The CDR3 DNA sequence: TGTGCCAGCAGTGACCACAGGGAAGAGACCCAGTACTTC. The V gene is TRBV28, the J gene TRBJ2-5; D is possibly TRBD1 (6 bases). Looked up from germline, CDR1 is MDHEN and CDR2 is SYDVKM. The CDR3 totals 13 residues. Trimming took 5 bases from V and 3 from J, leaving 10 bases between them.

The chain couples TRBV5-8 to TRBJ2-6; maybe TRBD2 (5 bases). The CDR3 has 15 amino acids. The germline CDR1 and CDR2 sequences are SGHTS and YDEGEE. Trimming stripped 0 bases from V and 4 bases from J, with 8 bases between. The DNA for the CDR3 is TGTGCCAGCAGCTTGGGAGGGTCAGGGGCCAACGTCCTGACTTTC. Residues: CASSLGGSGANVLTF.

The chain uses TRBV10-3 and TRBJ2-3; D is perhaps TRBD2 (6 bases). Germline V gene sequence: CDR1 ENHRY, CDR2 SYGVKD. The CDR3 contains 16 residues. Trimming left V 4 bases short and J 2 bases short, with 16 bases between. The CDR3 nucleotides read TGTGCCATCAGTGGTAAGGAGGGACCCAACACAGATACGCAGTATTTT. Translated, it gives CAISGKEGPNTDTQYF.

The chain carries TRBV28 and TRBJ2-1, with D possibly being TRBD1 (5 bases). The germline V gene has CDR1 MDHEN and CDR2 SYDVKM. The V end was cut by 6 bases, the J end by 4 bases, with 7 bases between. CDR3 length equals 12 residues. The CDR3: CASRYRYNEQFF. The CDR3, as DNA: TGTGCCAGCAGATACAGGTACAATGAGCAGTTCTTC.

Here the CDR3 reads CASSLGGVGPYGYTF. The CDR3 DNA is TGTGCCAGCAGTTTAGGGGGCGTGGGGCCCTATGGCTACACCTTC. The gene calls are TRBV28 and TRBJ1-2; the D gene is possibly TRBD1 (6 bases). The CDR3 spans 15 residues. Between the trimmed V and J ends, which lost 2 bases and 4 bases, there was a span of 14 bases. Germline V gene data show CDR1 as MDHEN and CDR2 as SYDVKM.

This CDR3 reads CASSLHGGRVDTQYF. The CDR3 DNA follows: TGTGCCAGCAGCTTACATGGCGGGAGGGTGGATACGCAGTATTTT. The chain has TRBV7-3 and TRBJ2-3; TRBD2 aligns across 9 bases. Trimming cost V 2 bases and J 6 bases; bases outside gene matches: 6. CDR3 length equals 15 residues. Per germline, CDR1 SGHTA and CDR2 FQGTGA.

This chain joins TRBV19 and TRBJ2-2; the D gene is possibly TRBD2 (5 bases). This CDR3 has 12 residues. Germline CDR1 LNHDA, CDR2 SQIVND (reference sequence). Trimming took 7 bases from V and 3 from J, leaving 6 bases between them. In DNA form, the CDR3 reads TGTGCCAGTACCGGGGACACCGGGGAGCTGTTTTTT. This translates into CASTGDTGELFF.

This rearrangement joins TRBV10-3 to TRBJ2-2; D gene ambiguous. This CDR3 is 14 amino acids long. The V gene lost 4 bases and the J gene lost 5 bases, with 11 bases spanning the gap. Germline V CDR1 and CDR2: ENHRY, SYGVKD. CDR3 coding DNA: TGTGCCATCAGTGCTCTTTCGGAGACCGGGGAGCTGTTTTTT. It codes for CAISALSETGELFF.

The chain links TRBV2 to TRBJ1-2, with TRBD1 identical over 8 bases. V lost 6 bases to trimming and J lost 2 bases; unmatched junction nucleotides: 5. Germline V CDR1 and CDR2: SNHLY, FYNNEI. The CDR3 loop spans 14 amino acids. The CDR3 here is CASRRTGQNYGYTF. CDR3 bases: TGTGCCAGCAGGAGGACAGGGCAAAACTATGGCTACACCTTC.

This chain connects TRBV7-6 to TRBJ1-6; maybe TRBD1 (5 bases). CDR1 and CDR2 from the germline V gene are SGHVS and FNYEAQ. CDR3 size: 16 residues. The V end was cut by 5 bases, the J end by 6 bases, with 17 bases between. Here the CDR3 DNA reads TGTGCCAGCAGCCAGGGACTCGGGCGCGCTAATTCACCCCTCCACTTT. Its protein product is CASSQGLGRANSPLHF.

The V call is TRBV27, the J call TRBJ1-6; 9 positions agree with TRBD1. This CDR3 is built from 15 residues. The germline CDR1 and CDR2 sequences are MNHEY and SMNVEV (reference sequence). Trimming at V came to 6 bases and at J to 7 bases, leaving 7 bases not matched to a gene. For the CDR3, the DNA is TGTGCCAGCAGACAACGGACAGGGGTCAATTCACCCCTCCACTTT. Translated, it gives CASRQRTGVNSPLHF.

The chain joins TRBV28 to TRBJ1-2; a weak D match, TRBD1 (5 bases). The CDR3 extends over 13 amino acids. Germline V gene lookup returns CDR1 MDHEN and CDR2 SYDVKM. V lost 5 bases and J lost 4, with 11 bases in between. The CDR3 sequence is CASSAQVIYGYTF. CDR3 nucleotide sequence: TGTGCCAGCAGTGCACAGGTAATCTATGGCTACACCTTC.

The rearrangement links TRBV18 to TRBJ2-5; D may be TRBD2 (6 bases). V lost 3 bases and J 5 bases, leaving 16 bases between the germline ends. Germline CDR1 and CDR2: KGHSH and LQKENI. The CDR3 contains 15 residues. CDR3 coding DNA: TGTGCCAGCTCACCGGGGCAAGCGGGCGGGGAGACCCAGTACTTC. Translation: CASSPGQAGGETQYF.

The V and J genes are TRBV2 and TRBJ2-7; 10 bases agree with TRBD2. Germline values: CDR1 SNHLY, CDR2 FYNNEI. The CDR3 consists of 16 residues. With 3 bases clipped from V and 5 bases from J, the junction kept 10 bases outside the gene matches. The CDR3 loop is CASSDLGLAGVHEQYF. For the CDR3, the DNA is TGTGCCAGCAGTGACCTGGGCCTAGCGGGAGTCCACGAGCAGTACTTC.

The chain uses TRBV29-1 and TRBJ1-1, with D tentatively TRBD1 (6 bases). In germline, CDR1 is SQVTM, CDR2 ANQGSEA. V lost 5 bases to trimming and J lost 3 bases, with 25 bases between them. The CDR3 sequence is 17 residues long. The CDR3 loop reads CSVPLGGGRAGDTEAFF. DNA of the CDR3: TGCAGCGTTCCCCTCGGGGGGGGGCGGGCTGGAGACACTGAAGCTTTCTTT.

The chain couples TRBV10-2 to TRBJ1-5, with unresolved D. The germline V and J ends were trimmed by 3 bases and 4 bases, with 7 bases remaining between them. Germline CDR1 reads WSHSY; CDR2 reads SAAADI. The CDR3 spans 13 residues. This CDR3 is CASSDGSNQPQHF. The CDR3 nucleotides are TGCGCCAGCAGTGATGGCAGTAATCAGCCCCAGCATTTT.

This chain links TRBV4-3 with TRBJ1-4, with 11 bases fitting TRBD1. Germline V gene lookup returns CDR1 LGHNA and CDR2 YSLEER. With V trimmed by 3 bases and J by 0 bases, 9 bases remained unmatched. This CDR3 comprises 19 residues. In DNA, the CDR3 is TGCGCCAGCAGCCAGGACGGGACAGGGGGAGGTGCAACTAATGAAAAACTGTTTTTT. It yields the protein CASSQDGTGGGATNEKLFF.

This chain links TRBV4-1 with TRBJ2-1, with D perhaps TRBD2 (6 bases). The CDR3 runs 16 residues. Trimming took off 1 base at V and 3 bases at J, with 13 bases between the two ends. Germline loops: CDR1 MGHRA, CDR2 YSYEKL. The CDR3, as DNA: TGCGCCAGCAGCCAAGGGGCTAGCGTCAGCTACAATGAGCAGTTCTTC. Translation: CASSQGASVSYNEQFF.

For the CDR3, the DNA is TGTGCCAGCACTAGTCAACAGGGGGCCTACGAGCAGTACTTC. This gives the protein CASTSQQGAYEQYF. The chain has TRBV2 and TRBJ2-7; 8 bases line up with TRBD1. V shed 7 bases and J 2 bases; nucleotides not matched to a gene: 7. Germline V gene data show CDR1 as SNHLY and CDR2 as FYNNEI. The CDR3 totals 14 residues. Supplemented by reference TRBV2 and TRBJ2-7, the full variable domain reads EPEVTQTPSHQVTQMGQEVILRCVPISNHLYFYWYRQILGQKVEFLVSFYNNEISEKSEIFDDQFSVERPDGSNFTLKIRSTKLEDSAMYFCASTSQQGAYEQYFGPGTRLTVT.

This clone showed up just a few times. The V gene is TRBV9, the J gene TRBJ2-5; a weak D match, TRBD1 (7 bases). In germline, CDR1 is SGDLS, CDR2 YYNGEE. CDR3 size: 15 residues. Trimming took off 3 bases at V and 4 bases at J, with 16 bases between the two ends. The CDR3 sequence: CASSAKAQGGETQYF. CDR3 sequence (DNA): TGTGCCAGCAGCGCTAAGGCGCAGGGGGGAGAGACCCAGTACTTC. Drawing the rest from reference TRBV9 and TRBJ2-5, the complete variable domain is DSGVTQTPKHLITATGQRVTLRCSPRSGDLSVYWYQQSLDQGLQFLIQYYNGEERAKGNILERFSAQQFPDLHSELNLSSLELGDSALYFCASSAKAQGGETQYFGPGTRLLVL.

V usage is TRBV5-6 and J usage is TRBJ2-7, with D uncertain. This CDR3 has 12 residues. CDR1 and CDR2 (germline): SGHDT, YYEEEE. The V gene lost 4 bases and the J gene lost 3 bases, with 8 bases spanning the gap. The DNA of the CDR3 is TGTGCCAGCAGCCATTCAGGCTACGAGCAGTACTTC. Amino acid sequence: CASSHSGYEQYF.

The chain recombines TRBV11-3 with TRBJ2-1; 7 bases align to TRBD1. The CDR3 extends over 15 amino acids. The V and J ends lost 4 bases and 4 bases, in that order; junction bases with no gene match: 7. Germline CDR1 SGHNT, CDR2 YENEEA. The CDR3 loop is CASSSLTGSYNEQFF. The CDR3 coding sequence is TGTGCCAGCAGCTCACTGACAGGGTCTTACAATGAGCAGTTCTTC.